This T cell receptor beta chain appears in the sequencing data of a study of siplizumab effects on memory and regulatory T cells. For every sample, 90,000 to 100,000 TCR templates were assayed. TCRdb keeps only in-frame clones here, not all; method: immunoSEQ multiplex PCR. The sample holds about 69,000 clones, 88% seen once. The CDR3 spans 14 residues. Germline V lookup: CDR1 MNHNY, CDR2 SVGAGI (reference sequence). V dropped 5 bases and J dropped 5 bases, with 15 bases sitting between them. Study findings and constraints: For mappable alloreactive CD4+ clones, the mean Treg-derived fraction was 68.8% with siplizumab and approximately 30% in controls. Siplizumab significantly brought down the alloreactive sequences that trace back to unstimulated CD4+ memory cells. Naive T cells looked more diverse than memory cells and looked like major alloresponse contributors.

A remark on this clone: Its antigen is currently unknown.

The V call is TRBV6-6, the J call TRBJ2-5; D may match TRBD1 or TRBD2 (5 bases each). Sequencing input: Tregs sorted from blood. The receptor was isolated from a human donor in good health. CDR3 residues: CASSRGPPGETQYF. The CDR3 nucleotides read TGTGCCAGCAGTAGGGGACCACCCGGGGAGACCCAGTACTTC.